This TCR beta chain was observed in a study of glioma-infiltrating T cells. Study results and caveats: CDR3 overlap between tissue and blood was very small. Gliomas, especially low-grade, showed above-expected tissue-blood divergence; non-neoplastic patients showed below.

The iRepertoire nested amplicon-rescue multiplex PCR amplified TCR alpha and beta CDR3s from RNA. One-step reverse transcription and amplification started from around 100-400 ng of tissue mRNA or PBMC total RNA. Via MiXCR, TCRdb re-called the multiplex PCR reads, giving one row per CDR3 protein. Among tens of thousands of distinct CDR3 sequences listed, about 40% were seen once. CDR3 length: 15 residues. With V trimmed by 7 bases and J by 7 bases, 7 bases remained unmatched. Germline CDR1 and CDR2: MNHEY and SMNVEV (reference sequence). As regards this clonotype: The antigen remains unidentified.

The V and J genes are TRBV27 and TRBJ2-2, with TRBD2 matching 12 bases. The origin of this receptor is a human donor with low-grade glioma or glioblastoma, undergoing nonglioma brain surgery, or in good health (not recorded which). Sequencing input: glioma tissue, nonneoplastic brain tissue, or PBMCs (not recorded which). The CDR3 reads CASTSGGALDGELFF. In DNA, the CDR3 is TGTGCCAGCACTAGCGGGGGGGCCTTAGACGGGGAGCTGTTTTTT.